A selection of T cell receptor beta chains follows, all from one sample in a study of early T cells in non-severe SARS-CoV-2 infection. Each CDR3 protein gets one entry after TCRdb re-called the 5' RACE reads with MiXCR. The sample has 85,000 to 100,000 distinct CDR3 sequences; about 10% are singletons. The input for sequencing was whole blood, taken at baseline. These receptors originate from an adult who was a healthcare worker with PCR-confirmed SARS-CoV-2 infection or an uninfected control (not recorded which). Both conserved end residues are part of each CDR3. The order of the fields is V gene, clone size, J gene, D gene, CDR3 DNA, CDR3 protein. A D gene is named only where the DNA matches it firmly. The listing skips clone size in some rows; elsewhere it reads once, few, many or a size class.

>TRBV7-3|NA|TRBJ2-1|TRBD2
TGTGCCAGCAGCCATCCCGGACTAGCGGGCACCTACAATGAGCAGTTCTTC
CASSHPGLAGTYNEQFF
>TRBV6-2/TRBV6-3|once|TRBJ2-3|NA
TGTGCCAGCAGTCAATACACAGATACGCAGTATTTT
CASSQYTDTQYF
>TRBV29-1|many|TRBJ2-1|NA
TGCAGCTGGGGGGAGAGCTCCTACAATGAGCAGTTCTTC
CSWGESSYNEQFF
>TRBV27|many|TRBJ2-1|TRBD1
TGTGCCAGCAGTTTATCGTGGGACAGGGGTATCGATGAGCAGTTCTTC
CASSLSWDRGIDEQFF
>TRBV11-2|NA|TRBJ2-2|NA
TGTGCCAGCAGCTTAGTCAGGAGCGCCGGGGAGCTGTTTTTT
CASSLVRSAGELFF
>TRBV6-6|NA|TRBJ1-5|NA
TGTGCCAGCAGTTACTCTCTCGGGGGGAATCAGCCCCAGCATTTT
CASSYSLGGNQPQHF
>TRBV30|NA|TRBJ2-6|NA
TGTGCCTGGAGTGGGGGGAGGACTAAAGCTGGGGCCAACGTCCTGACTTTC
CAWSGGRTKAGANVLTF
>TRBV5-1|few|TRBJ1-5|NA
TGCGCCAGCAGCTTAGGTTTGGATCAGCCCCAGCATTTT
CASSLGLDQPQHF
>TRBV20-1|NA|TRBJ2-1|TRBD2
TGCAGTGCTGGGAGGTCTAGCGGGAGTTATGAGCAGTTCTTC
CSAGRSSGSYEQFF
>TRBV7-3|NA|TRBJ2-1|TRBD2
TGTGCCAGCAGCCACCATAGCGGGCCTTTTAGGAATGAGCAGTTCTTC
CASSHHSGPFRNEQFF
>TRBV5-5|few|TRBJ2-7|NA
TGTGCCAGCAGCTTGGTCGGACAGAGCGAGCAGTACTTC
CASSLVGQSEQYF
>TRBV12-3/TRBV12-4|NA|TRBJ1-2|TRBD1
TGTGCCAGCAGTTCCCGGACAGGGGCTGTTGGCTACACCTTC
CASSSRTGAVGYTF
>TRBV7-3|many|TRBJ2-1|TRBD2
TGTGCCAGCAGCTCGACTAGCTTGGATGAGCAGTTCTTC
CASSSTSLDEQFF
>TRBV5-6|many|TRBJ2-5|TRBD2
TGTGCCAGCAGCTCAGGCCCTAGCGGGGGAGAGACCCAGTACTTC
CASSSGPSGGETQYF
>TRBV29-1|NA|TRBJ2-7|NA
TGCAGCGTCGCAGGGAGTACTAGCATCTACGAGCAGTACTTC
CSVAGSTSIYEQYF
>TRBV20-1|many|TRBJ1-5|TRBD1
TGCAGTGCTAGAGCCGCAGGGACAGAACCAAATCAGCCCCAGCATTTT
CSARAAGTEPNQPQHF
>TRBV20-1|many|TRBJ1-6|NA
TGCAGTGCTAGAGGGGCCGGGTATAATTCACCCCTCCACTTT
CSARGAGYNSPLHF
>TRBV6-5|NA|TRBJ1-5|TRBD1
TGTGCCAGCAGTAGGACAGGGACCAGCAATCAGCCCCAGCATTTT
CASSRTGTSNQPQHF
>TRBV6-1|many|TRBJ1-5|NA
TGTGCCAGCAGTGAAATAACAGGAAATCAGCCCCAGCATTTT
CASSEITGNQPQHF
>TRBV20-1|few|TRBJ2-7|NA
TGCAGTGCTAGAGATCAGAGCGGAGCCTCCTACGAGCAGTACTTC
CSARDQSGASYEQYF
>TRBV3-1|few|TRBJ1-5|TRBD1
TGTGCCAGCAGCGACAGGGATCAGCCCCAGCATTTT
CASSDRDQPQHF
>TRBV2|many|TRBJ1-5|TRBD1
TGTGCCAGCAGTCAGACAGGGGGTGGCAATCAGCCCCAGCATTTT
CASSQTGGGNQPQHF
>TRBV20-1|many|TRBJ2-5|NA
TGCAGTGCTAGAGCAACACAGGGTTTTCAAGAGACCCAGTACTTC
CSARATQGFQETQYF
>TRBV10-3|many|TRBJ2-4|NA
TGTGCCATCAGTGAGTCTCGTTCTTCTGGGGGCAAAAACATTCAGTACTTC
CAISESRSSGGKNIQYF
>TRBV7-8|few|TRBJ2-3|NA
TGTGCCAGCAGCTTAACGGGACTTTCGACCGTAACCCACACGCAGTATTTT
CASSLTGLSTVTHTQYF
>TRBV2|NA|TRBJ1-2|NA
TGTGCCAGCAGTGTGGTACAGGAGGCGGTATCGGATGGCTACACCTTC
CASSVVQEAVSDGYTF
>TRBV12-3/TRBV12-4|many|TRBJ1-2|NA
TGTGCCAGCAGTCCGGGGCCGTCGGGTGGCTACACCTTC
CASSPGPSGGYTF
>TRBV29-1|many|TRBJ2-7|TRBD1
TGCAGCGTTGCCACGGGACAGGGCTACGAGCAGTACTTC
CSVATGQGYEQYF
>TRBV6-6|NA|TRBJ2-5|TRBD2
TGTGCCAGCAGTTACCCTAGCGGGGGACAAGAGACCCAGTACTTC
CASSYPSGGQETQYF
>TRBV7-8|NA|TRBJ1-1|TRBD1
TGTGCCAGCAGCTTAGCCGGGACAGCGAACACTGAAGCTTTCTTT
CASSLAGTANTEAFF
>TRBV5-8|many|TRBJ1-2|NA
TGTGCCAGCAGCTTGGGAGGTTTAGGAGGCAACTACTATGGCTACACCTTC
CASSLGGLGGNYYGYTF
>TRBV6-5|many|TRBJ1-2|NA
TGTGCCAGCAGTTACTCGATCGGGGGGCGACTCTATGGCTACACCTTC
CASSYSIGGRLYGYTF
>TRBV2|few|TRBJ2-1|TRBD1
TGTGCCAGCCGGCGACAGGGGGCGGCTTCCAATGAGCAGTTCTTC
CASRRQGAASNEQFF
>TRBV11-2|NA|TRBJ2-3|TRBD2
TGTGCCAGCAGCTTAGGTAGCGGGAGTAAGAGGGCTACCGCAGATACGCAGTATTTT
CASSLGSGSKRATADTQYF
>TRBV28|many|TRBJ2-5|TRBD1
TGTGCCACCCATTCGACAGGGCAACCACAAGAGACCCAGTACTTC
CATHSTGQPQETQYF
>TRBV10-3|few|TRBJ1-3|NA
TGTGCCATCAGATCAGGCAGCTCTGGAAACACCATATATTTT
CAIRSGSSGNTIYF
>TRBV5-1|few|TRBJ2-2|NA
TGCGCCAGCAGCTTGGAGCGGAACACCGGGGAGCTGTTTTTT
CASSLERNTGELFF